This TCR beta chain was sequenced during a study of cytomegalovirus exposure and HLA in healthy donors. General study points: In a later analysis, several top co-occurrence clusters appeared linked to parvovirus B19, influenza, CMV and Epstein-Barr virus. Reports indicate that TCR beta sequences accurately predicted the HLA-A and HLA-B alleles of most subjects. Information on immune exposure was restricted to one variable (CMV serostatus). In a later analysis, at a false discovery rate of 0.05, roughly 16,000 TCR beta sequences matched HLA alleles.

This clone was seen only once. Antigen specificity is unknown. The PCR was carried out with 60 Vbeta primers and 13 Jbeta primers. Measured with immunoSEQ multiplex PCR; TCRdb has only the in-frame clones, and not every one. Altogether more than 150,000 clones are present, more than 65% being singletons, with the ten largest covering 4.5% to 7.5%. Sequencing input: PBMCs. The receptor was derived from a young woman in good health and CMV-seropositive.

This chain's CDR3 is CASSISPPTGVRGYTF. The CDR3 bases are TGTGCCAGTAGTATCTCACCCCCGACAGGGGTACGGGGCTACACCTTC. The chain has TRBV19 and TRBJ1-2, with 8 nucleotides matching TRBD1. Germline V gene data show CDR1 as LNHDA and CDR2 as SQIVND (reference sequence). V gave up 3 bases and J gave up 8 bases; unmatched junction bases: 14. This CDR3 has 16 amino acids.